This record looks at one T cell receptor beta chain sequence and its context. It has no known antigen specificity. Per-base quality was not reported, and no clone a single base away is much larger than it. Counted from cysteine to phenylalanine, this CDR3 has 14 amino acids. Only CDR3 DNA remains: 42 bases, in frame from the first base. The germline V and J ends show losses of 0 bases and 5 bases respectively, and no gene match explains 4 bases of the junction. For deep sequencing of PBMC libraries, mostly 450 to 500 ng of input genomic DNA was used, and six replicates were run per sample. TCRbeta libraries were prepared with the immunoSEQ hsTCRbeta kit according to the manufacturer's instructions. The completed libraries were mixed into a single pool at 3 nM, then sequenced with an Illumina NovaSeq 6000 S4 flow cell. For the original study's pipeline: Raw data preprocessing and quality control were performed with the immunoSEQ Analyzer. The analysis was limited to productive rearrangements, and each clonotype was defined by a unique CDR3 amino acid sequence. Using the R package tcR, the researchers computed the Gini-Simpson index as their estimate of repertoire clonality. Student's t test was used to compare Gini indices, while Pearson correlation assessed associations with tumor size change. TCRdb re-hosts the immuneACCESS table, in-frame sequences only. Its copies lack some clones; in the studies checked, an unresolved V gene accounts for under half of them, and the cause for the rest is not known. The V and J calls and clone size are taken from that table; D and trimming were inferred from the DNA. Counted in this sample were approximately 14,000 clones; about three quarters of them appeared once. The ten largest clones add up to around 3% of the sample.

In light of the paper, this sample's time point label describes: before neoadjuvant nivolumab. None of the patients had received prior systemic or radiation treatment, and all were newly diagnosed with stage II-IVA oral cavity squamous cell carcinoma. The cohort consisted of patients with HPV-negative, locally advanced oral cavity squamous cell carcinoma. Peripheral blood mononuclear cells were analyzed directly and were not maintained or expanded in culture. Samples came from a longitudinal correlative study of a single-arm phase II trial of neoadjuvant nivolumab in oral cavity squamous cell carcinoma. Subject-matched pre- and post-treatment PBMCs and tumors from three responders and three non-responders underwent genomic DNA-based TCRbeta sequencing. Peripheral blood mononuclear cells were collected before nivolumab treatment and again after treatment, at the time of surgery. Genomic DNA was isolated from PBMCs using the Maxwell RSC DNA from Cells kit.

This sample is drawn from a study of neoadjuvant anti-PD-1 for oral cavity cancer (dated by TCRdb to about 2021). Regarding the research as a whole: Before curative-intent surgical resection, most patients were given three to four biweekly doses of nivolumab at 3 mg/kg. Patients who did not progress were given a fourth nivolumab dose at about day 43 and had definitive surgical resection on days 50-56. Under RECIST 1.1, patients with complete response, partial response or stable disease were classed as responders, and patients with progression were classed as non-responders. The parent correlative cohort had 12 to 13 patients and a response rate of about 31%. General conclusions and limits of the study: Only three patients per response group were included in the TCR analyses, and the authors called for validation in larger cohorts. Higher pretreatment blood TCRbeta clonality and lower post-treatment tumor TCRbeta clonality were correlated with higher pretreatment blood Treg/Th17 ratios. Within PBMCs, T cell clonality (Gini index) was significantly higher in non-responders than responders after neoadjuvant nivolumab.

This receptor chain uses TRBV5-3 and TRBJ2-5; the junction holds 7 bases that match TRBD1. TRBV5-3 is classed as an ORF, of uncertain function. This TCR was recovered from a person between 35 and 79 years old with oral cavity squamous cell carcinoma. Material: PBMCs, obtained before nivolumab (anti-PD-1) treatment. The DNA sequence reads TGTGCCAGAAGCTTGGGAGGGGGCTATGAGACCCAGTACTTC. This translates into CARSLGGGYETQYF.